This TCR beta chain was recovered during a study of CXCR3-negative and CXCR3-positive naive CD8 T cells. Note on this clonotype: Its antigen is as yet unknown.

CDR1 MDHEN and CDR2 SYDVKM come from the germline V gene. This CDR3 comprises 15 residues. Libraries of TRB cDNA were made by 5' RACE and carried UMIs. From its re-call of the 5' RACE reads, TCRdb lists each CDR3 protein once, without DNA. In total, the table holds tens of thousands of distinct CDR3 sequences. Broader study findings: TRB CDR3 properties indicated TCR strength, while surface CD5 was similar across naive subsets.

The clonotype comes from a human donor in good health. Some clones in this sample may be carry-over from other donors' samples. The sample taken for sequencing was memory CD8+ T cells from blood. V usage is TRBV28 and J usage is TRBJ2-1; TCRdb proposes TRBD2, but this gene call is untestable without DNA. This CDR3 reads CASSSREVTYNEQFF.